These 14 T cell receptor beta chains were all obtained from the same sample, sequenced in a study of blood T cell repertoires in COVID-19 (dated by TCRdb to the early 2020s). Receptors were amplified or captured by the immunoSEQ multiplex PCR assay. Imported from immuneACCESS, the table was reduced by TCRdb to in-frame sequences with V and J called. These copies leave out some clones; in studies compared against another copy, an unresolved V gene accounts for under half, and the cause of the remainder is not known. The sample yields roughly 70,000 clones; about 69% were counted once. The ten largest clones represent 20% to 25% of the sample. The sample was peripheral blood. These receptors all come from a man aged 70-80 years with acute or convalescent COVID-19.

This clone has only a few counts. V and J are TRBV28 and TRBJ1-5; no definite D call. Germline V gene lookup returns CDR1 MDHEN and CDR2 SYDVKM. The V gene lost 5 bases and the J gene lost 6 bases, with 5 bases spanning the gap. This CDR3 is 11 amino acids long. CDR3 DNA sequence: TGTGCCAGCAGTGAGAGTCAGCCCCAGCATTTT. It codes for CASSESQPQHF.

In this sample, this clone turned up once. The V call is TRBV9, the J call TRBJ1-3; D is undetermined. The V gene's germline CDR1 is SGDLS and CDR2 YYNGEE. Trimming removed 0 bases at V and 0 bases at J, with 4 bases between. This CDR3 region has 14 residues. The CDR3 reads CASSVDFSGNTIYF. The CDR3 DNA reads as TGTGCCAGCAGCGTAGACTTCTCTGGAAACACCATATATTTT.

There are a few counts of this clone. V gene TRBV10-2 combines with J gene TRBJ2-5; TRBD2 matches 7 bases. Germline values: CDR1 WSHSY, CDR2 SAAADI. The CDR3 totals 14 residues. J lost 1 base, V lost 4 bases, and 3 bases had no gene match. DNA of the CDR3: TGCGCCAGCAGTGGGGGACTACCCCAAGAGACCCAGTACTTC. This sequence encodes CASSGGLPQETQYF.

The CDR3: CASTFGQKVRGNTEAFF. The CDR3, as DNA: TGTGCCAGCACCTTCGGACAGAAGGTCAGGGGGAACACTGAAGCTTTCTTT. The chain joins TRBV7-9 to TRBJ1-1; possibly TRBD1 for D (6 bases). Trimming removed 7 bases from V and 1 base from J, with 22 bases in between. Germline V CDR1 and CDR2: SEHNR, FQNEAQ (reference sequence). The CDR3 has 17 residues. Filled out from reference TRBV7-9 and TRBJ1-1, the complete variable domain reads DTGVSQNPRHKITKRGQNVTFRCDPISEHNRLYWYRQTLGQGPEFLTYFQNEAQLEKSRLLSDRFSAERPKGSFSTLEIQRTEQGDSAMYLCASTFGQKVRGNTEAFFGQGTRLTVV.

This clone occurred once. V is TRBV3-1 (or the pseudogene TRBV3-2) and J is TRBJ2-3, with 7 bases identical to TRBD1. Trimming at V came to 4 bases and at J to 4 bases, leaving 11 bases not matched to a gene. This CDR3 contains 16 residues. From germline, CDR1 is LGHDT and CDR2 YNNKEL (reference sequence). The CDR3 loop is CASSLWDSNSADTQYF. For the CDR3, the DNA is TGTGCCAGCAGCCTTTGGGACAGTAACAGCGCAGATACGCAGTATTTT.

The chain carries TRBV7-9 and TRBJ2-7; possibly TRBD1 for D (5 bases). CDR1 is SEHNR and CDR2 is FQNEAQ in the germline V gene (reference sequence). V lost 5 bases and J lost 6, with 20 bases in between. CDR3 length equals 15 residues. CDR3 amino acids: CASSPWTSPTGEQYF. In nucleotides, the CDR3 is TGTGCCAGCAGCCCCTGGACATCCCCAACAGGCGAGCAGTACTTC.

This clone appeared once. The DNA of the CDR3 is TGTGCCAGCAGTGCCCTCCAGACAGGGGTAGGGTCACCCCTCCACTTT. Protein sequence: CASSALQTGVGSPLHF. V and J are TRBV2 and TRBJ1-6, with 8 bases matching TRBD1. Germline CDR1 SNHLY, CDR2 FYNNEI. The ends lost 4 bases at V and 10 bases at J; junction bases unmatched: 12. CDR3 length: 16 residues.

This clone was seen more than once but under ten times. The chain employs TRBV7-2 and TRBJ1-6, with 9 bases lining up with TRBD1. The germline V gene has CDR1 SGHTA and CDR2 FQGNSA. The CDR3 extends over 16 amino acids. Germline trimming cut 1 base from V and 9 bases from J; bases unmatched to any gene: 7. The CDR3 DNA reads as TGTGCCAGCAGCTTAGTTACGGGACAGGGAACTTCACCCCTCCACTTT. Encoded protein: CASSLVTGQGTSPLHF. Based on the CDR3 plus reference TRBV7-2 and TRBJ1-6, the full variable domain is GAGVSQSPSNKVTEKGKDVELRCDPISGHTALYWYRQSLGQGLEFLIYFQGNSAPDKSGLPSDRFSAERTGGSVSTLTIQRTQQEDSAVYLCASSLVTGQGTSPLHFGNGTRLTVT.

The chain joins TRBV28 to TRBJ1-3, with TRBD1 matching 7 bases. Trimming removed 8 bases from V and 0 bases from J; junction bases left unmatched: 10. The CDR3 contains 16 residues. Germline-derived CDR1 and CDR2 are MDHEN and SYDVKM. The CDR3 region has the DNA TGTGCCAGCCGGACGACAGGGCCCCACTCTGGAAACACCATATATTTT. This gives the protein CASRTTGPHSGNTIYF.

J is TRBJ1-5 and V is TRBV27; 9 positions match TRBD1. V lost 5 bases and J lost 6; bases outside the gene matches: 8. The CDR3 consists of 15 residues. The germline CDR1 and CDR2 sequences are MNHEY and SMNVEV (reference sequence). The CDR3: CASSQDRGMVQPQHF. Here the CDR3 DNA reads TGTGCCAGCAGTCAAGACAGGGGGATGGTTCAGCCCCAGCATTTT.

The chain has TRBV28 and TRBJ1-2; a possible D gene is TRBD1 (6 bases). CDR1 MDHEN and CDR2 SYDVKM come from the germline V gene. The CDR3 has 13 residues. Between the trimmed V and J ends, which lost 5 bases and 3 bases, there was a span of 10 bases. The CDR3 sequence: CASSRTAYYGYTF. The DNA for the CDR3 is TGTGCCAGCAGTCGGACAGCTTACTATGGCTACACCTTC.

DNA for the CDR3: TGCGCCAGCAGAGACTCGATGAACACTGAAGCTTTCTTT. Residues: CASRDSMNTEAFF. V and J are TRBV10-1 and TRBJ1-1; D unclear. The CDR3 loop spans 13 amino acids. Germline V CDR1 and CDR2: WNHNN, SYGVQD (reference sequence). V lost 6 bases to trimming and J lost 0 bases, with 8 bases between them.

The chain is built from TRBV20-1 and TRBJ2-1, with TRBD2 matching over 12 bases. Trimming removed 3 bases from V and 5 bases from J; junction bases left unmatched: 5. The CDR3 length is 15 residues. The germline gives CDR1 DFQATT, CDR2 SNEGSKA (reference sequence). In DNA form, the CDR3 reads TGCAGTGCTAGTCCGCGGACTAGCGGGAACAATGAGCAGTTCTTC. It specifies CSASPRTSGNNEQFF.

This clone was picked up one time. The genes are TRBV7-9 and TRBJ2-7, with 9 positions matching TRBD2. CDR1 and CDR2 (germline): SEHNR, FQNEAQ (reference sequence). V trimming: 1 base; J trimming: 5 bases; junction bases outside the gene matches: 12. The CDR3 has 17 residues. Here the CDR3 DNA reads TGTGCCAGCAGCTTAGGTTGGGGTAGCGGGAGAGGAGACGAGCAGTACTTC. It yields the protein CASSLGWGSGRGDEQYF.